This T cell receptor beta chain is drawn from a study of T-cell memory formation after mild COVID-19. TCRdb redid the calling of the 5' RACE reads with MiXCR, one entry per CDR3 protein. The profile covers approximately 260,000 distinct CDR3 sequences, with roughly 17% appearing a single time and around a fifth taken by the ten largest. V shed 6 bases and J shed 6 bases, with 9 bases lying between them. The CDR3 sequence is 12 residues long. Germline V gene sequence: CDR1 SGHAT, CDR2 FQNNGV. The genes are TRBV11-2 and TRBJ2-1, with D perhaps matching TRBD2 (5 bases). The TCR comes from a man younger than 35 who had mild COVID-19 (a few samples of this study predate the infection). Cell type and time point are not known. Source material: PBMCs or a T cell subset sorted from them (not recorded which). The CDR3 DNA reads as TGTGCCAGCAGAAAAGGAGGCAATGAGCAGTTCTTC. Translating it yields CASRKGGNEQFF.